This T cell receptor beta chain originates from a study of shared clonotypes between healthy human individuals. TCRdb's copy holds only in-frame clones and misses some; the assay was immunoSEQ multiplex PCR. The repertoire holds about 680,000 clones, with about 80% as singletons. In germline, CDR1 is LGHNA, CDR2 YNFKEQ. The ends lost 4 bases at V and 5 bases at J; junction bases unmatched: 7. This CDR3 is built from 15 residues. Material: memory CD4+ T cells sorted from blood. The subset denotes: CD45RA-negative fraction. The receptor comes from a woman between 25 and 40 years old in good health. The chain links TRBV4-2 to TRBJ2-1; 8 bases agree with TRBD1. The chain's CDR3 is CASSPQDRAHNEQFF. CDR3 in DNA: TGTGCCAGCAGCCCACAGGACAGGGCCCACAATGAGCAGTTCTTC.